What follows are 10 T cell receptor beta chains derived from one specimen sequenced in a study of blood T cells in healthy people across ages. Alongside a J-beta primer mix, a sample-barcoded 5' primer served in a second PCR lasting roughly 7 to 11 cycles. TCRdb re-analysed the 5' RACE reads in MiXCR, keeping a single row per CDR3 protein. The sample includes 1 million to 1.2 million distinct CDR3 sequences, roughly two fifths of them seen just once. The sequenced sample consisted of blood. Source of these receptors: a man aged 18 to 30 in good health.

This clonotype showed up many times. The chain has TRBV5-5 and TRBJ2-7, with 8 bases aligning to TRBD1. CDR3 length: 14 amino acids. The V gene end was trimmed by 4 bases and the J gene end by 3 bases; junction bases not matched to a gene: 6. Germline CDR1 SGHKS, CDR2 YYEKEE (reference sequence). The CDR3 here is CASSLGQGHYEQYF. Here the CDR3 DNA reads TGTGCCAGCAGCCTCGGACAGGGTCACTACGAGCAGTACTTC.

The chain carries TRBV30 and TRBJ2-2, with 9 nucleotides matching TRBD2. V lost 2 bases and J lost 5; bases outside the gene matches: 3. CDR3 length: 14 amino acids. Per the germline V gene, CDR1 is GTSNPN and CDR2 is SVGIG (reference sequence). CDR3 nucleotides: TGTGCCTGGAGTAGACTAGCGGAGACCGGGGAGCTGTTTTTT. It encodes CAWSRLAETGELFF.

This clonotype was seen a single time. The genes are TRBV6-6 and TRBJ2-7; weak D call: TRBD1 (6 bases). The J call could be wrong; TRBJ2-4 is a better fit for the DNA end. The CDR3 sequence is 12 residues long. The germline CDR1 and CDR2 sequences are MNHNY and SVGAGI (reference sequence). In DNA form, the CDR3 reads TGTGCCAGCAGAGGGAGAGGGGGCATTCAGTACTTC. It yields the protein CASRGRGGIQYF.

Only a few counts were recorded for this clonotype. The gene calls are TRBV12-3 or TRBV12-4 and TRBJ1-3; D perhaps matches TRBD1 (5 bases). V lost 4 bases, J lost 7 bases, and 5 bases lay in between. This CDR3 is 11 amino acids long. The CDR3 nucleotides are TGTGCCAGCAGTTGGGGGAACACCATATATTTT. Its protein is CASSWGNTIYF.

The chain recombines TRBV20-1 with TRBJ1-4; D remains ambiguous. Germline V gene data show CDR1 as DFQATT and CDR2 as SNEGSKA (reference sequence). V was pared by 1 base and J by 12 bases, with 18 bases between. This CDR3 spans 14 amino acids. In DNA form, the CDR3 reads TGCAGTGCTAGAGGGACGGCGGGAGTTATTGAACTGTTTTTT. It encodes CSARGTAGVIELFF.

This clonotype has a handful of counts. The CDR3 loop is CSVPFGSETQYF. CDR3 in DNA: TGCAGCGTCCCCTTCGGAAGCGAGACCCAGTACTTC. The chain has TRBV29-1 and TRBJ2-5, with D unresolved. Germline lookup yields CDR1 SQVTM and CDR2 ANQGSEA. The length of the CDR3 is 12 residues. The V end was cut by 6 bases, the J end by 5 bases, with 13 bases between.

The chain is built from TRBV7-6 and TRBJ2-2; 7 bases match TRBD1. CDR3 size: 18 residues. Germline lookup yields CDR1 SGHVS and CDR2 FNYEAQ. After removal of 0 bases from V and 3 bases from J, the junction contained 10 bases not matched to a gene. The CDR3 nucleotides read TGTGCCAGCAGCTTAGCCCTCGGGGACAGCTTCTACACCGGGGAGCTGTTTTTT. Its translation: CASSLALGDSFYTGELFF.

This clonotype was counted only a few times. In nucleotides, the CDR3 is TGCGCCAGCAGCCCGGCCCGGACGGCCAACTATGGCTACACCTTC. Translated, it gives CASSPARTANYGYTF. The chain employs TRBV4-3 and TRBJ1-2, with no clear D. V lost 4 bases to trimming and J lost 2 bases, with 14 bases between them. CDR1 and CDR2 (germline): LGHNA, YSLEER. The CDR3 spans 15 residues.

V gene TRBV10-3 combines with J gene TRBJ2-7; D call uncertain. The CDR3 covers 11 residues. Germline CDR1 is ENHRY and CDR2 is SYGVKD. Trimming shortened V by 2 bases and J by 7 bases, and 6 bases separated the two germline ends. Here the CDR3 reads CAISERWEQYF. CDR3 DNA: TGTGCCATCAGTGAGAGGTGGGAGCAGTACTTC.

This clonotype was recorded many times. The chain combines TRBV4-3 with TRBJ2-1; D could derive from TRBD1 or TRBD2 (5 bases each). There are 16 residues in the CDR3. V gave up 0 bases and J gave up 1 base, with 10 bases separating them. Germline-derived CDR1 and CDR2 are LGHNA and YSLEER. The CDR3 here is CASSQDSWGSYNEQFF. The CDR3 DNA sequence: TGCGCCAGCAGCCAAGATTCGTGGGGGTCCTACAATGAGCAGTTCTTC.